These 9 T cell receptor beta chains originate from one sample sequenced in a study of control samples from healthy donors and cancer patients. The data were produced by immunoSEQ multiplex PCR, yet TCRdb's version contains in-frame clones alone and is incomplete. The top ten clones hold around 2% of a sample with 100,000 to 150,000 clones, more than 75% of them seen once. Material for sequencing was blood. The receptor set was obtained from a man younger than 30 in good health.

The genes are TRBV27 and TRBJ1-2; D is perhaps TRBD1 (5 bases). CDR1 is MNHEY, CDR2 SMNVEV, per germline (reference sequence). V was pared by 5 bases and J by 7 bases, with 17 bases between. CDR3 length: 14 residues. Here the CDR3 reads CASSTRAPGGGYTF. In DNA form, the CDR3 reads TGTGCCAGCAGTACTCGGGCCCCCGGGGGTGGCTACACCTTC.

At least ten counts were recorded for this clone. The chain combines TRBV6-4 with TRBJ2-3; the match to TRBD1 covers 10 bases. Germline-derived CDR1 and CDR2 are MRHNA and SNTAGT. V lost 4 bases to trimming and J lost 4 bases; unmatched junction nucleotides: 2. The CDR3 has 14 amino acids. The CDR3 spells CASSGGQGADTQYF. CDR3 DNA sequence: TGTGCCAGCAGTGGCGGACAGGGGGCAGATACGCAGTATTTT.

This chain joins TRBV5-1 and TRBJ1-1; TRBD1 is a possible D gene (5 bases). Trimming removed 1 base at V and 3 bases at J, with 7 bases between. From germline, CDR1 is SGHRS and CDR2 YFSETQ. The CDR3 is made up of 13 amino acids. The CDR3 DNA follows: TGCGCCAGCAGCTTGATGGGGGACACTGAAGCTTTCTTT. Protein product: CASSLMGDTEAFF.

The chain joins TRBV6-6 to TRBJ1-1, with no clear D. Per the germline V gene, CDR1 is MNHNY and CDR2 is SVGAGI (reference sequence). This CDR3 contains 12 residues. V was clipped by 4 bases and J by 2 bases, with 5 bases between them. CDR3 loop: CASSSVNTEAFF. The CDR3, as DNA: TGTGCCAGCAGTTCGGTAAACACTGAAGCTTTCTTT.

CDR3 DNA: TGTGCCAGCAGCTTATTAGTACGACAAGAGACCCAGTACTTC. Translating it yields CASSLLVRQETQYF. V is TRBV7-8 and J is TRBJ2-5; D uncertain. Trimming left V 2 bases short and J 2 bases short, with 9 bases between. CDR1 and CDR2 (germline): SGHVS, FQNEAQ. CDR3 length equals 14 residues. Full variable domain (outside the CDR3, taken from reference TRBV7-8 and TRBJ2-5): GAGVSQSPRYKVAKRGQDVALRCDPISGHVSLFWYQQALGQGPEFLTYFQNEAQLDKSGLPSDRFFAERPEGSVSTLKIQRTQQEDSAVYLCASSLLVRQETQYFGPGTRLLVL.

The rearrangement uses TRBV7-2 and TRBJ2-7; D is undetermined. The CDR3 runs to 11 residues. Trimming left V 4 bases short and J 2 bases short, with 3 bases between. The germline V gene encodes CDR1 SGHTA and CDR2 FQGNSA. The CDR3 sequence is CASSSAYEQYF. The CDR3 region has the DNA TGTGCCAGCAGCTCAGCCTACGAGCAGTACTTC.

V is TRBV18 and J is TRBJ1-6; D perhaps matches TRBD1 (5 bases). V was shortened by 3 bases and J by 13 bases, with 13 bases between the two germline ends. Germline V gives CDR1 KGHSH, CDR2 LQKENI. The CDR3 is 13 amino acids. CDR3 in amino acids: CASSPSGGEPLHF. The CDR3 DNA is TGTGCCAGCTCACCTTCGGGGGGAGAGCCCCTCCACTTT.

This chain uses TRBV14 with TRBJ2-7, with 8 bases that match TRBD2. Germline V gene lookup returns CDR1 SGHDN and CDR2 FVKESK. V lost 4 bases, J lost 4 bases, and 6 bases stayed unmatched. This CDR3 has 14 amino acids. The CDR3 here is CASSLAGLQYEQYF. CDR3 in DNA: TGTGCCAGCAGCCTAGCGGGACTTCAGTACGAGCAGTACTTC. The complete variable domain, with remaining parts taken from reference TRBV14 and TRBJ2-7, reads EAGVTQFPSHSVIEKGQTVTLRCDPISGHDNLYWYRRVMGKEIKFLLHFVKESKQDESGMPNNRFLAERTGGTYSTLKVQPAELEDSGVYFCASSLAGLQYEQYFGPGTRLTVT.

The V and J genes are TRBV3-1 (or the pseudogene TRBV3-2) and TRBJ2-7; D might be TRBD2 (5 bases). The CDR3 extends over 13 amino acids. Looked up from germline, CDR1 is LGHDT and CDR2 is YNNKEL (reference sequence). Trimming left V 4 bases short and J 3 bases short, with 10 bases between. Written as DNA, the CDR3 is TGTGCCAGCAGCCCGATGGACTTCTACGAGCAGTACTTC. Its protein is CASSPMDFYEQYF.